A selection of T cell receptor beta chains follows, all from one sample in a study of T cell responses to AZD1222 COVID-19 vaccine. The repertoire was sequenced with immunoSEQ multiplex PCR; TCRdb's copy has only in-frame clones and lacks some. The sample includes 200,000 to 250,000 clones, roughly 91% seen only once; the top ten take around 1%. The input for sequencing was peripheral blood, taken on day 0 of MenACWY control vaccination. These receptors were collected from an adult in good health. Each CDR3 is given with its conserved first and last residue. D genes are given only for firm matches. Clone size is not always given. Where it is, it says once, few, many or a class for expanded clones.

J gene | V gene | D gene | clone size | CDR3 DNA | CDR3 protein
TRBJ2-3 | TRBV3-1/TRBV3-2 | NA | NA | TGTGCCAGCAGCCTGAATTGGGGGGCCAGCACAGATACGCAGTATTTT | CASSLNWGASTDTQYF
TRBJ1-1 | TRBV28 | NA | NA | TGTGCCAGCATGCGGCGGCCACCGTTGGGCACTGAAGCTTTCTTT | CASMRRPPLGTEAFF
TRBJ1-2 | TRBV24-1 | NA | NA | TGTGCCACCAGTGATTCGCGAACCAGGGGTAAAAGCTATGGCTACACCTTC | CATSDSRTRGKSYGYTF
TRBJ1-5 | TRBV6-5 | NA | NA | TGTGCCACCCACGCCGGTTCGGGACTGCCCCAGCATTTT | CATHAGSGLPQHF
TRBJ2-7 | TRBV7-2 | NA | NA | TGTGCCAGCAGCTTATCCCCCTACGAGCAGTACTTC | CASSLSPYEQYF
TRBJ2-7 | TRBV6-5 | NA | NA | TGTGCCAGCCTTTCGCCCCCCAACGAGCAGTACTTC | CASLSPPNEQYF
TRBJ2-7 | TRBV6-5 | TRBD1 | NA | TGTGCCAGCAGTTCGTTCGACAGGGGGACTATGGGGCAGTACTTC | CASSSFDRGTMGQYF
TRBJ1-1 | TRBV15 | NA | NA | TGTGCCACCAGCAGCTGGGGAGGGAACACTGAAGCTTTCTTT | CATSSWGGNTEAFF
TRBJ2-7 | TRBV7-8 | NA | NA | TGTGCCAGCAGCCCACCATCCTACGAGCAGTACTTC | CASSPPSYEQYF
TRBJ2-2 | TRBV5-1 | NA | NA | TGCGCCAGCAGCTTGGCCCTAGCGAACACCGGGGAGCTGTTTTTT | CASSLALANTGELFF
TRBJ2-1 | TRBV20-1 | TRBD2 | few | TGCAGTGCTAGTTTCCGGGCTAGCGGGGTCGTAGCCTGGAATGAGCAGTTCTTC | CSASFRASGVVAWNEQFF
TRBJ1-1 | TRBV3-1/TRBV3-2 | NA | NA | TGTGCCAGCAGGTCCGGGACCACTGAAGCTTTCTTT | CASRSGTTEAFF
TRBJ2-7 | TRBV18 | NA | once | TGTGCCAGCTCCCACCGGGAGGGGGCCCACGAGCAGTACTTC | CASSHREGAHEQYF
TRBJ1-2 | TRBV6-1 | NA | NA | TGTGCCAGCAGTGAGCGGGGGAGGGATGGCTACACCTTC | CASSERGRDGYTF
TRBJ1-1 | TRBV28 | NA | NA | TGTGCCAGCAGTTTATACGCCGGGACCACTGAAGCTTTCTTT | CASSLYAGTTEAFF
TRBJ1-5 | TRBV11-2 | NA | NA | TGTGCCAGCAGCATAGGGAACAGCCAAAATCAGCCCCAGCATTTT | CASSIGNSQNQPQHF
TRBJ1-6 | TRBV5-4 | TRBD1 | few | TGTGCCAGCAGGTCCATGGGACAGACAAATTCACCCCTCCACTTT | CASRSMGQTNSPLHF
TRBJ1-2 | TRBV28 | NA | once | TGTGCCAGCAGCCCCCCGCGTGGGGATGGCTACACCTTC | CASSPPRGDGYTF
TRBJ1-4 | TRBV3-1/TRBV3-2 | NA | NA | TGTGCCAGCAGCCTCTCGACGGGTAGGGAAAAACTGTTTTTT | CASSLSTGREKLFF
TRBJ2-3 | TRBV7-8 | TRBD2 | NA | TGTGCCAGCAGCTCGGGACTAGCTTTCGCGGATACGCAGTATTTT | CASSSGLAFADTQYF
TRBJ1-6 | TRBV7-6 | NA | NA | TGTGCCAGCAGCTTGAACTCCTATAATTCACCCCTCCACTTT | CASSLNSYNSPLHF
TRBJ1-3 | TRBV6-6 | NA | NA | TGTGCCAGCAGGCAAACCGGGACGGCTGGAAACACCATATATTTT | CASRQTGTAGNTIYF
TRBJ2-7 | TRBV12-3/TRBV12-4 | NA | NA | TGTGCCAGCAGTTTCCGGAGCTCCTACGAGCAGTACTTC | CASSFRSSYEQYF
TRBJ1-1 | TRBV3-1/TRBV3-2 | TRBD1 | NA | TGTGCCAGCAGCCTCGGGACAGGGGGGACTGAAGCTTTCTTT | CASSLGTGGTEAFF
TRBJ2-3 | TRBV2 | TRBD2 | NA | TGTGCCAGCAGCAACGGACTAGCGGGGGGCTTGGATACGCAGTATTTT | CASSNGLAGGLDTQYF
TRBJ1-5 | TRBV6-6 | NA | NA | TGTGCCAGCAGCTCCCGGGCTTCCCAACAGCCCCAGCATTTT | CASSSRASQQPQHF
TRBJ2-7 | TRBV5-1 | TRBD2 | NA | TGCGCCAGCAGCTTGGCTCTAGCGGGGGGCCCAGGGTACGAGCAGTACTTC | CASSLALAGGPGYEQYF
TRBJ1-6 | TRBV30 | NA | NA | TGTGCCTGGAGTGTTCGCCCGGAAAGTGGGTGGCGCAATAATTCACCCCTCCACTTT | CAWSVRPESGWRNNSPLHF
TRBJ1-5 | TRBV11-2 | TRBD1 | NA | TGTGCCAGCAGCTTAGTAGGAGGGGGCCGTCAGCCCCAGCATTTT | CASSLVGGGRQPQHF
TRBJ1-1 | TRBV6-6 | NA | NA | TGTGCCAGCAGCCCCAAAGGGGGAAATGAAGCTTTCTTT | CASSPKGGNEAFF
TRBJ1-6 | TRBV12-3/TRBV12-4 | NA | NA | TGTGCCAGCGAATCTGGAGTAAGGCCCCTCCACTTT | CASESGVRPLHF
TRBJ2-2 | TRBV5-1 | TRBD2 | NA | TGCGCCAGCAGCGTATCTAGCGGCACCGGGGAGCTGTTTTTT | CASSVSSGTGELFF
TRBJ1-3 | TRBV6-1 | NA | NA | TGTGCCAGCACCTCCAGTCGTGGAGGAAACACCATATATTTT | CASTSSRGGNTIYF
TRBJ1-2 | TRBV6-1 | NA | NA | TGTGCCAGCAGTGACAGGGAAGGATATGGCTACACCTTC | CASSDREGYGYTF
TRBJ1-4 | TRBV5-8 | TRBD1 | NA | TGTGCCAGCAGCCGGGCACAGGGGGCGATTGCTAATGAAAAACTGTTTTTT | CASSRAQGAIANEKLFF
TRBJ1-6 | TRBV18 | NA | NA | TGTGCCAGCTCACCATCTTGGGATTCACCCCTCCACTTT | CASSPSWDSPLHF
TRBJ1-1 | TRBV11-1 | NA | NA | TGTGCCAGCAGCTTAGAAAAGATGATGAACACTGAAGCTTTCTTT | CASSLEKMMNTEAFF
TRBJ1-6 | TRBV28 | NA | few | TGTGCCAGCAGCACAGGGAGCTCCTATAATTCACCCCTCCACTTT | CASSTGSSYNSPLHF
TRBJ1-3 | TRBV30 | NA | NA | TGTGCCTGGCGCCGAGGAAGCTCTGGAAACACCATATATTTT | CAWRRGSSGNTIYF
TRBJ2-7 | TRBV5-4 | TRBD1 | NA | TGTGCCAGCAGCTTGGGGGACAGATACTACGAGCAGTACTTC | CASSLGDRYYEQYF
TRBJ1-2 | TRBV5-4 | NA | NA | TGTGCCAGCAGCTGGTCAGCCACAGGTTTCGTATACACCTTC | CASSWSATGFVYTF
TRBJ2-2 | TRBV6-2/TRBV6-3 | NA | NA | TGTGCCAGCAGTGGATCGGTTTGGACCGGGGAGCTGTTTTTT | CASSGSVWTGELFF
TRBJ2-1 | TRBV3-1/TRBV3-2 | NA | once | TGTGCCAGCAGCCAAGATGGTAACTCCTACAATGAGCAGTTCTTC | CASSQDGNSYNEQFF
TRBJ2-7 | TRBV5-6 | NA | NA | TGTGCCAGCAGCTTGGCCAGTTTACCCTACGAGCAGTACTTC | CASSLASLPYEQYF
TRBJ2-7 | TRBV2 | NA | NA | TGTGCCAGCAGTGGGCAGGGGTCCCATTCCTACGAGCAGTACTTC | CASSGQGSHSYEQYF
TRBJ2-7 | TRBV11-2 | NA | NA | TGTGCCAGCAGCTTAGCCTTAACGGGGACGAACTACGAGCAGTACTTC | CASSLALTGTNYEQYF
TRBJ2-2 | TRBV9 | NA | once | TGTGCCAGCAGCGAGACAGGGAACACCGGGGAGCTGTTTTTT | CASSETGNTGELFF
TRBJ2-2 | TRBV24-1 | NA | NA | TGTGCCACCAGTAGCCGGGCCGGGGAGCTGTTTTTT | CATSSRAGELFF
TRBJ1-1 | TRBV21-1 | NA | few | TGTGCCAGCAGCAAAGCGCCGGGACAGGGGGGGACTGAAGCTTTCTTT | CASSKAPGQGGTEAFF
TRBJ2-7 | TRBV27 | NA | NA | TGTGCCAGCAGTTTCTATTTTTCCTACGAGCAGTACTTC | CASSFYFSYEQYF
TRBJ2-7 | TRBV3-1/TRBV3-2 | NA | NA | TGTGCCAGCAGCCTTACCTACGAGCAGTACTTC | CASSLTYEQYF